This T cell receptor (beta chain) was recorded in a study of a mutant IDH1 vaccine in newly diagnosed glioma. Across the study: Most had both radiotherapy and temozolomide beforehand; others had only one. Study-wide results and limits: Of the patients, approximately 93% had vaccine-induced immune responses.

This CDR3 region has 16 residues. Germline V gene lookup returns CDR1 KGHSH and CDR2 LQKENI. V dropped 1 base and J dropped 1 base, with 11 bases sitting between them. Time point meaning: week 5, during vaccination. Each dose of the vaccine consisted of 300 ug of mutant IDH1 20-mer peptide, with topical imiquimod. As regards this clone: Its antigen remains unknown.

Sequenced by immunoSEQ multiplex PCR; TCRdb stores in-frame clones only, minus some. Among 45,000 to 70,000 clones listed, about 80% were seen once. The TCR originated in a man younger than 45 with glioma. The input for sequencing was PBMCs, taken from a glioma patient whose treatment included an IDH1 peptide vaccine. The chain links TRBV18 to TRBJ1-3; D gene ambiguous. CDR3 in DNA: TGTGCCAGCTCACCACAGACGCAAGGGTCTGGAAACACCATATATTTT. Its translation: CASSPQTQGSGNTIYF.